Listed below are T cell receptor beta chains from one sample, sequenced in a study of early T cells in non-severe SARS-CoV-2 infection. TCRdb redid the calling of the 5' RACE reads with MiXCR, one entry per CDR3 protein. The table lists tens of thousands of distinct CDR3 sequences, around 6.1% of them singletons. Sequenced input: whole blood. The origin of the receptors is an adult who was a healthcare worker with PCR-confirmed SARS-CoV-2 infection or an uninfected control (not recorded which). The CDR3 runs from the conserved cysteine through the conserved F or W. The D gene is left open where the match is weak. Part of the rows lack a size; the others show once, few, many or a class for expanded clones.

DNA: TGTGCCGGCAGCGTAGATCCAGGGGGCAACGAGCAGTACTTC
CDR3: CAGSVDPGGNEQYF
D: TRBD1
V: TRBV9
size: NA
J: TRBJ2-7

DNA: TGTGCCAGCAGCGTAGGAAATTCACCCCTCCACTTT
CDR3: CASSVGNSPLHF
D: NA
V: TRBV9
size: many
J: TRBJ1-6

DNA: TGTGCCAGCAGCCAAGTGACCGGGGTGGACGGGGAGCTGTTTTTT
CDR3: CASSQVTGVDGELFF
D: NA
V: TRBV7-6
size: NA
J: TRBJ2-2

DNA: TGTGCCAGCAGTACCCTCCGGGGCTCAGATACGCAGTATTTT
CDR3: CASSTLRGSDTQYF
D: NA
V: TRBV6-5
size: few
J: TRBJ2-3

DNA: TGCAGTGCTTGGGGACAGGGAAGAAATGGAAACACCATATATTTT
CDR3: CSAWGQGRNGNTIYF
D: TRBD1
V: TRBV20-1
size: NA
J: TRBJ1-3

DNA: TGTGCCAGCTCACCTGCGGGGGGATCCTACGGTGAGCAGTTCTTC
CDR3: CASSPAGGSYGEQFF
D: TRBD2
V: TRBV18
size: few
J: TRBJ2-1

DNA: TGCGCCAGCGGGAGCCCTTTTGAGCAGTACTTC
CDR3: CASGSPFEQYF
D: NA
V: TRBV10-2
size: few
J: TRBJ2-7

DNA: TGCAGTGCTTTAGATCCGACCAAGACCTCAGCCCAGCATTTT
CDR3: CSALDPTKTSAQHF
D: NA
V: TRBV20-1
size: many
J: TRBJ1-5

DNA: TGTGCCAGCAGCCACCAACTAGCGGGGACAGATACGCAGTATTTT
CDR3: CASSHQLAGTDTQYF
D: TRBD2
V: TRBV3-1
size: many
J: TRBJ2-3

DNA: TGTGCCAGCAGTACCTCCGTGGTACATGTAGGGACCCAGTACTTC
CDR3: CASSTSVVHVGTQYF
D: NA
V: TRBV28
size: many
J: TRBJ2-5

DNA: TGTGCCAGCAGCTATAGGACAGGGGGCGGTTACGAGCAGTACTTC
CDR3: CASSYRTGGGYEQYF
D: TRBD1
V: TRBV11-2
size: many
J: TRBJ2-7

DNA: TGTGCCAGCAGCTCCCCCGTGGGAACCCGCTCCTACGAGCAGTACTTC
CDR3: CASSSPVGTRSYEQYF
D: NA
V: TRBV7-2
size: few
J: TRBJ2-7

DNA: TGTGCCAGCAGTTATGGGGGGGGAGGGAACACTGAAGCTTTCTTT
CDR3: CASSYGGGGNTEAFF
D: NA
V: TRBV6-5
size: NA
J: TRBJ1-1

DNA: TGTGCCAGCAGCACAGGGGGCAGTAGCATCTATGGCTACACCTTC
CDR3: CASSTGGSSIYGYTF
D: TRBD1
V: TRBV7-8
size: few
J: TRBJ1-2

DNA: TGCGCCAGCAGCCAAGATCGACCCACCGATACGCAGTATTTT
CDR3: CASSQDRPTDTQYF
D: NA
V: TRBV4-1
size: NA
J: TRBJ2-3

DNA: TGCAGTGCTAGAGAAAGGGGCAGGGGGCAGGATGGCTACACCTTC
CDR3: CSARERGRGQDGYTF
D: TRBD1
V: TRBV20-1
size: many
J: TRBJ1-2

DNA: TGCGCCAGCAGCTTGGTGGGGGGGCCCCCCTACAATGAGCAGTTCTTC
CDR3: CASSLVGGPPYNEQFF
D: NA
V: TRBV5-1
size: few
J: TRBJ2-1

DNA: TGTGCCAGCAGTCCCCGTGGAGGGAAACTGTTTTTT
CDR3: CASSPRGGKLFF
D: NA
V: TRBV27
size: many
J: TRBJ1-4

DNA: TGTGCCAGCAGTCACAGCGGGGGGACGTACCAAGAGACCCAGTACTTC
CDR3: CASSHSGGTYQETQYF
D: TRBD2
V: TRBV6-6
size: many
J: TRBJ2-5

DNA: TGTGCCAGCAGTTTGACGGTGGTCACCGGGGAGCTGTTTTTT
CDR3: CASSLTVVTGELFF
D: NA
V: TRBV12-3/TRBV12-4
size: NA
J: TRBJ2-2

DNA: TGTGCCAGCAGCTATTACAACACAGATACGCAGTATTTT
CDR3: CASSYYNTDTQYF
D: NA
V: TRBV12-3/TRBV12-4
size: many
J: TRBJ2-3

DNA: TGTGCCAGCTCACGGGGACAGGGAGATGGCTACACCTTC
CDR3: CASSRGQGDGYTF
D: TRBD1
V: TRBV18
size: many
J: TRBJ1-2

DNA: TGTGCCAGCAGCCGGACTGGATTCTACAATGAGCAGTTCTTC
CDR3: CASSRTGFYNEQFF
D: NA
V: TRBV27
size: NA
J: TRBJ2-1

DNA: TGTGCCAGCAGTAGGGACAGGGCGACACTCCAAGAGACCCAGTACTTC
CDR3: CASSRDRATLQETQYF
D: TRBD1
V: TRBV6-2/TRBV6-3
size: NA
J: TRBJ2-5